Each of the 26 T cell receptor beta chains below was sequenced from the same sample in a study of T-cell reconstitution after alpha-beta-depleted transplantation in children. Using unique molecular identifiers, the investigators prepared the TCRbeta library. Using its own MiXCR run on the PCR reads, TCRdb lists one record per CDR3 protein. The profile shows some 200,000 distinct CDR3 sequences, about 14% of them singletons. This specimen was PBMCs from the stem cell graft donor, taken from the stem cell graft. The receptors here all came from a human donor who donated a stem cell graft to a child with acute lymphoblastic leukemia.

This clonotype has a count of ten or more. This chain connects TRBV29-1 to TRBJ1-6, with D maybe TRBD1 (5 bases). The germline V gene encodes CDR1 SQVTM and CDR2 ANQGSEA. With 7 bases removed from V and 8 bases from J, the gap between germline ends came to 21 bases. There are 15 residues in the CDR3. CDR3 in DNA: TGCAGCGCGAGGACGGGAACCGACAGCTATTCACCCCTCCACTTT. As protein: CSARTGTDSYSPLHF.

This clonotype has ten or more counts. The chain uses TRBV20-1 and TRBJ2-2; D call uncertain. Germline CDR1 DFQATT, CDR2 SNEGSKA (reference sequence). Trimming cost V 4 bases and J 2 bases, with 11 bases left between them. This CDR3 is built from 14 residues. DNA of the CDR3: TGCAGTGCTAAATTACGACTCAACACCGGGGAGCTGTTTTTT. Translation gives CSAKLRLNTGELFF.

Ten or more counts support this clonotype. CDR3 DNA: TGTGCCAGTAGTATCGCTCAGGGCCTCTTGGGTGGCTACACCTTC. As protein: CASSIAQGLLGGYTF. The V and J genes are TRBV19 and TRBJ1-2; possibly TRBD1 for D (5 bases). V was shortened by 3 bases and J by 7 bases, with 18 bases between the two germline ends. This CDR3 comprises 15 residues. Germline lookup yields CDR1 LNHDA and CDR2 SQIVND (reference sequence).

At least ten counts were recorded for this clonotype. The gene calls are TRBV7-9 and TRBJ2-3, with a possible D match to TRBD1 (6 bases). The germline V and J ends were trimmed by 4 bases and 2 bases, with 16 bases remaining between them. In germline, CDR1 is SEHNR, CDR2 FQNEAQ (reference sequence). The CDR3 extends over 16 amino acids. The CDR3 sequence: CASSSPFTGFTDTQYF. The CDR3 coding sequence is TGTGCCAGCAGCTCCCCATTCACAGGGTTCACAGATACGCAGTATTTT.

This clonotype was picked up many times. The V call is TRBV29-1, the J call TRBJ2-1, with 10 bases aligning to TRBD2. Germline V CDR1 and CDR2: SQVTM, ANQGSEA. The CDR3 runs 13 residues. J gave up 6 bases and V 8 bases, and 7 bases lay outside the gene matches. CDR3 DNA sequence: TGCAGCCCCCGACTAGCGGGCTTCAATGAGCAGTTCTTC. Its protein product is CSPRLAGFNEQFF.

This clonotype was counted a single time. This may stem from a read error, because a much larger clone lies one nucleotide away. This rearrangement joins TRBV5-1 to TRBJ2-3, with no clear D. The CDR3 loop spans 14 amino acids. Germline CDR1 and CDR2: SGHRS and YFSETQ. This chain's CDR3 is CASGLVGDADTQYF. The CDR3 DNA follows: TGCGCCAGCGGCTTGGTGGGCGACGCCGATACGCAGTATTTT.

V usage is TRBV29-1 and J usage is TRBJ1-2; no firm D call. Trimming took 0 bases from V and 3 from J, leaving 11 bases between them. The CDR3 totals 14 residues. Per germline, CDR1 SQVTM and CDR2 ANQGSEA. CDR3 protein: CSVEDPGSYYGYTF. The CDR3 DNA is TGCAGCGTTGAAGATCCTGGCAGCTACTATGGCTACACCTTC.

With respect to this clonotype: With a much larger clone just one base away, this may be a read error. The chain carries TRBV29-1 and TRBJ2-5, with D perhaps matching TRBD1 or TRBD2 (5 bases each). Germline V CDR1 and CDR2: SQVTM, ANQGSEA. With 4 bases removed from V and 5 bases from J, the gap between germline ends came to 17 bases. CDR3 length equals 14 residues. The CDR3 loop is CSVVRDVLQETQYF. The CDR3 nucleotides read TGCAGCGTTGTTAGGGACGTCCTTCAGGAGACCCAGTACTTC.

This clonotype has ten or more counts. CDR3: CASSTGVSPYNTGELFF. CDR3 nucleotide sequence: TGCGCCAGCAGCACGGGTGTGAGTCCTTATAACACCGGGGAGCTGTTTTTT. The J gene is TRBJ2-2, the V gene TRBV5-1, with D unclear. CDR1 SGHRS and CDR2 YFSETQ come from the germline V gene. V was clipped by 4 bases and J by 2 bases, with 18 bases between them. The CDR3 loop spans 17 amino acids. The variable domain in full, with the rest retrieved from reference TRBV5-1 and TRBJ2-2, is KAGVTQTPRYLIKTRGQQVTLSCSPISGHRSVSWYQQTPGQGLQFLFEYFSETQRNKGNFPGRFSGRQFSNSRSEMNVSTLELGDSALYLCASSTGVSPYNTGELFFGEGSRLTVL.

In its sample, this clonotype was seen many times. The rearrangement uses TRBV6-1 and TRBJ1-1; 7 bases line up with TRBD1. There are 16 residues in the CDR3. Germline lookup yields CDR1 MNHNS and CDR2 SASEGT. V lost 7 bases and J lost 5; bases outside the gene matches: 16. The CDR3 region is CASTLGLAGGRTEAFF. The CDR3 DNA sequence: TGTGCCAGCACCCTTGGACTGGCAGGGGGGAGGACTGAAGCTTTCTTT.

This clonotype has ten or more counts. The rearrangement links TRBV18 to TRBJ2-1; weak D call: TRBD1 (5 bases). This CDR3 is built from 12 residues. V was clipped by 4 bases and J by 10 bases, with 11 bases between them. Germline loops: CDR1 KGHSH, CDR2 LQKENI. The CDR3 DNA sequence: TGTGCCAGCTCACGGGGTCCAGGGGAGCAGTTCTTC. Translating it yields CASSRGPGEQFF.

The table lists this clonotype with many counts. The chain links TRBV5-1 to TRBJ1-1; 10 nucleotides line up with TRBD1. With 4 bases clipped from V and 3 bases from J, the junction kept 3 bases outside the gene matches. Germline CDR1 is SGHRS and CDR2 is YFSETQ. The CDR3 runs to 14 residues. The CDR3 DNA follows: TGCGCCAGCAGCAAAGGACAGGGGGACACTGAAGCTTTCTTT. Protein: CASSKGQGDTEAFF.

This clonotype was seen at least ten times. The V gene is TRBV20-1, the J gene TRBJ2-2, with D perhaps given as TRBD1 or TRBD2 (5 bases each). Per the germline V gene, CDR1 is DFQATT and CDR2 is SNEGSKA (reference sequence). This CDR3 spans 16 amino acids. V was trimmed by 0 bases and J by 5 bases, leaving 16 bases between them. As DNA, the CDR3 is TGCAGTGCTAGAGATGGGGGAAGCGCTGATACCGGGGAGCTGTTTTTT. Translation: CSARDGGSADTGELFF.

The chain is built from TRBV19 and TRBJ2-3; 8 positions match TRBD2. CDR3 size: 15 residues. J gave up 6 bases and V 5 bases, and 10 bases lay outside the gene matches. Germline values: CDR1 LNHDA, CDR2 SQIVND (reference sequence). The CDR3 bases are TGTGCCAGTAGTCTCCAAGCGGGAGTATCGGATACGCAGTATTTT. This sequence encodes CASSLQAGVSDTQYF.

This clonotype was seen many times. The chain couples TRBV3-1 to TRBJ2-5; the match to TRBD2 covers 7 bases. This CDR3 spans 15 amino acids. Germline trimming cut 0 bases from V and 5 bases from J; bases unmatched to any gene: 6. Germline values: CDR1 LGHDT, CDR2 YNNKEL (reference sequence). CDR3 protein: CASSQDRAGRETQYF. In DNA form, the CDR3 reads TGTGCCAGCAGCCAAGATCGAGCGGGACGGGAGACCCAGTACTTC.

This clonotype appeared a few times. The CDR3 nucleotides are TGTGCCAGCAGCCCTACTCGCGGACTAGCGGACCGCAATGAGCAGTTCTTC. Protein: CASSPTRGLADRNEQFF. This chain links TRBV5-4 with TRBJ2-1, with 10 positions matching TRBD2. Trimming removed 4 bases from V and 6 bases from J; junction bases left unmatched: 13. CDR3 length equals 17 residues. Per the germline V gene, CDR1 is SGHNT and CDR2 is YYREEE (reference sequence).

This clonotype was recorded many times. The genes are TRBV18 and TRBJ2-7; 9 bases match TRBD2. V lost 6 bases to trimming and J lost 1 base; unmatched junction nucleotides: 7. Germline CDR1 reads KGHSH; CDR2 reads LQKENI. The CDR3 spans 15 residues. The chain's CDR3 is CASSPVAGASYEQYF. For the CDR3, the DNA is TGTGCCAGCTCGCCGGTAGCGGGAGCGTCCTACGAGCAGTACTTC.

The gene calls are TRBV7-2 and TRBJ1-1; no firm D call. The CDR3 contains 14 residues. Trimming took off 5 bases at V and 5 bases at J, with 15 bases between the two ends. CDR1 is SGHTA and CDR2 is FQGNSA in the germline V gene. The CDR3 bases are TGTGCCAGCAGCCTATCGCCTTTGGGGACTGAAGCTTTCTTT. The encoded protein is CASSLSPLGTEAFF.

The gene calls are TRBV20-1 and TRBJ2-7, with 8 bases aligning to TRBD2. The germline V gene has CDR1 DFQATT and CDR2 SNEGSKA (reference sequence). J lost 4 bases, V lost 3 bases, and 8 bases had no gene match. This CDR3 spans 14 amino acids. The CDR3 bases are TGCAGTGCTAGTACTCAGCGGGAGTCGTACGAGCAGTACTTC. Amino acids: CSASTQRESYEQYF.

The sample holds many counts of this clonotype. The J gene is TRBJ2-5, the V gene TRBV7-2; D is ambiguous. Germline loops: CDR1 SGHTA, CDR2 FQGNSA. Trimming stripped 8 bases from V and 1 base from J, with 14 bases between. The CDR3 runs to 14 residues. The CDR3 loop is CASSIWQVQETQYF. The DNA for the CDR3 is TGTGCCAGCTCCATTTGGCAGGTCCAAGAGACCCAGTACTTC. Full variable domain (remainder filled in from reference TRBV7-2 and TRBJ2-5): GAGVSQSPSNKVTEKGKDVELRCDPISGHTALYWYRQSLGQGLEFLIYFQGNSAPDKSGLPSDRFSAERTGGSVSTLTIQRTQQEDSAVYLCASSIWQVQETQYFGPGTRLLVL.

This clonotype was counted ten times or more. The chain links TRBV30 to TRBJ1-4, with a possible D match to TRBD1 (5 bases). There are 13 residues in the CDR3. V was pared by 3 bases and J by 4 bases, with 9 bases between. In germline, CDR1 is GTSNPN, CDR2 SVGIG (reference sequence). The CDR3 DNA reads TGTGCCTGGAGCCGGGACGGTAATGAAAAACTGTTTTTT. This translates into CAWSRDGNEKLFF.

The sample holds a few counts of this clonotype. V and J are TRBV20-1 and TRBJ1-2; 7 bases match TRBD1. Germline V gene data show CDR1 as DFQATT and CDR2 as SNEGSKA (reference sequence). The J segment lost 4 bases and the V segment lost 8 bases, leaving 7 bases of the junction unmatched. CDR3 length: 12 amino acids. CDR3 region: CSTGQALYGYTF. The CDR3 coding sequence is TGCAGTACAGGACAGGCCCTCTATGGCTACACCTTC.

This clonotype was found many times. J is TRBJ2-3 and V is TRBV28; D ambiguous. V was shortened by 1 base and J by 0 bases, with 8 bases between the two germline ends. CDR3 size: 15 residues. Germline CDR1 is MDHEN and CDR2 is SYDVKM. The CDR3 spells CASSLSPASTDTQYF. The CDR3 region has the DNA TGTGCCAGCAGTTTATCGCCAGCTAGCACAGATACGCAGTATTTT.

This chain uses TRBV20-1 with TRBJ2-1, with D unresolved. Germline CDR1 reads DFQATT; CDR2 reads SNEGSKA (reference sequence). The CDR3 sequence is 10 residues long. V was cut by 5 bases and J by 6 bases, with 5 bases left in between. CDR3 DNA: TGCAGTGCTGAATTCAATGAGCAGTTCTTC. Protein product: CSAEFNEQFF.

This clonotype has a count of ten or more. The genes are TRBV7-9 and TRBJ1-6, with D possibly TRBD1 on 5 matching bases. Germline V gene sequence: CDR1 SEHNR, CDR2 FQNEAQ (reference sequence). Trimming pared 3 bases from V and 0 bases from J, leaving 9 bases between. The CDR3 consists of 16 residues. Here the CDR3 reads CASSLGRYSYNSPLHF. CDR3 nucleotides: TGTGCCAGCAGCTTGGGACGTTACTCCTATAATTCACCCCTCCACTTT.

This clonotype was seen more than once but under ten times. The V gene is TRBV4-1, the J gene TRBJ2-1, with 8 bases identical to TRBD2. Germline V gene lookup returns CDR1 MGHRA and CDR2 YSYEKL. The CDR3 is 15 amino acids. V was pared by 7 bases and J by 4 bases, with 9 bases of the junction left unmatched. The CDR3 DNA reads as TGCGCCAGCAAAATAGGGCTAGCGGGTTACAATGAGCAGTTCTTC. This sequence encodes CASKIGLAGYNEQFF.